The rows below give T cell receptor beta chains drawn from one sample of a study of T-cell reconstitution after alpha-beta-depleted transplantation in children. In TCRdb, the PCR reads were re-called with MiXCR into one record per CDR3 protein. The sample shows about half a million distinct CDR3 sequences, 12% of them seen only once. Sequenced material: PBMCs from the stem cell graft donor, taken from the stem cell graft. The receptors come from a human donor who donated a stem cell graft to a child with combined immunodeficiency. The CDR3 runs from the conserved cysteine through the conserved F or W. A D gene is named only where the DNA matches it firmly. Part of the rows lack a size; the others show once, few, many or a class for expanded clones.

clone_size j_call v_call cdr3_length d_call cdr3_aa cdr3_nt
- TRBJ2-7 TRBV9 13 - CASSPYDSYEQYF TGTGCCAGCAGCCCATACGACAGCTACGAGCAGTACTTC
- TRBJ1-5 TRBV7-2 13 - CASSRQNNQPQHF TGTGCCAGCAGCAGACAAAACAATCAGCCCCAGCATTTT
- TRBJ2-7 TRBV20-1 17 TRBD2 CSARDDSLAARSYEQYF TGTAGTGCTAGAGATGACTCCCTAGCGGCAAGATCCTACGAGCAGTACTTC
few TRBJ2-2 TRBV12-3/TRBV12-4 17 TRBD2 CASPGASGGARAGELFF TGTGCCAGTCCCGGGGCTAGCGGGGGGGCCAGGGCCGGGGAGCTGTTTTTT
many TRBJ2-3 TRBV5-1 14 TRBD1 CASSLGTGTDTQYF TGTGCCAGCAGTTTGGGGACAGGAACAGATACGCAGTATTTT
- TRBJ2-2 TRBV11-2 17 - CASSLSRTLEHTGELFF TGTGCCAGCAGCTTATCCCGGACCCTCGAACACACCGGGGAGCTGTTTTTT
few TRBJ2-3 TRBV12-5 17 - CASGPPHPGTITDTQYF TGTGCTAGTGGTCCCCCACATCCCGGGACCATCACAGATACGCAGTATTTT
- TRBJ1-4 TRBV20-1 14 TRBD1 CSASLQGNYEKLFF TGCAGTGCTAGTCTACAGGGGAATTATGAAAAACTGTTTTTT
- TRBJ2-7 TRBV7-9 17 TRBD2 CASSSALAGVLNYEQYF TGTGCCAGCAGCTCCGCACTAGCGGGAGTCCTGAACTACGAGCAGTACTTC
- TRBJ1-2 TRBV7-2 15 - CASSIGYSGVQGYTF TGTGCCAGCAGCATCGGGTATTCGGGGGTACAAGGCTACACCTTC
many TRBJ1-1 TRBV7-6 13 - CASSVRLSTEAFF TGTGCCAGCAGCGTTCGGTTGAGCACTGAAGCTTTCTTT
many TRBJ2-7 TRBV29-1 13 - CSVDLGTPYEQYF TGCAGCGTTGATTTAGGGACCCCCTACGAGCAGTACTTC
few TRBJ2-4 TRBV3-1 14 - CASSQGGRKNIQYF TGTGCCAGCAGCCAAGGTGGCAGGAAAAACATTCAGTACTTC
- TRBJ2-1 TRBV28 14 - CARGPGTAYNEQFF TGTGCCAGGGGCCCCGGGACCGCCTACAATGAGCAGTTCTTC
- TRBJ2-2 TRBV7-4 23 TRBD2 CASSTPLPRRLAGGPIEAGELFF TGTGCCAGCAGTACTCCGCTCCCACGCCGACTAGCGGGGGGGCCCATCGAGGCCGGGGAGCTGTTTTTT
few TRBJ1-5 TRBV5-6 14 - CASSLMGGNQPQHF TGTGCCAGCAGCTTGATGGGGGGCAATCAGCCCCAGCATTTT
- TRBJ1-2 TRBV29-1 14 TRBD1 CSVEGDRADYGYTF TGCAGCGTTGAAGGGGACAGGGCAGATTATGGCTACACCTTC
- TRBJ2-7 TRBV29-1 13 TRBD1 CSAGQGSPYEQYF TGCAGCGCGGGACAGGGAAGTCCCTACGAGCAGTACTTC
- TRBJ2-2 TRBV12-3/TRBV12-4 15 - CASRSQDANTGELFF TGTGCCAGCAGGTCACAGGACGCGAACACCGGGGAGCTGTTTTTT
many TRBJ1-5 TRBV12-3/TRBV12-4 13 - CASSSGVHQPQHF TGTGCCAGCAGTTCAGGGGTTCATCAGCCCCAGCATTTT
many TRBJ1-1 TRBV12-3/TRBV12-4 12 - CASSLGGTPAFF TGTGCCAGCAGTTTGGGTGGGACACCAGCTTTCTTT
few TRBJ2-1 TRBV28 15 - CASSLGGGFSNEQFF TGTGCCAGCAGTTTAGGAGGGGGGTTTAGCAATGAGCAGTTCTTC
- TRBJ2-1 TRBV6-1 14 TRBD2 CASSPGLASVEQFF TGTGCCAGCAGCCCGGGACTAGCGTCAGTTGAGCAGTTCTTC
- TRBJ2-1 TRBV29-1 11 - CSAGGGYEQFF TGCAGCGCAGGGGGGGGGTATGAGCAGTTCTTC
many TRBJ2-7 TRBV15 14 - CATSREKGAYEQYF TGTGCCACCAGCAGGGAGAAAGGGGCCTACGAGCAGTACTTC
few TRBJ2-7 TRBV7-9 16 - CASSSPVRGKSYEQYF TGTGCCAGCAGTTCACCGGTCCGGGGTAAATCCTACGAGCAGTACTTC
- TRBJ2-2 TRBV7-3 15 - CASSLTPDTIGELFF TGTGCCAGCAGCTTAACGCCAGACACCATTGGGGAGCTGTTTTTT
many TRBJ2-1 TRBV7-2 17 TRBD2 CASSIRTRLAGGDEQFF TGTGCCAGCAGCATACGTACCAGACTAGCGGGAGGAGATGAGCAGTTCTTC
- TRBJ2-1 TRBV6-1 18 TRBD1 CASSPWTGDQNSYNEQFF TGTGCCAGCAGTCCCTGGACAGGGGACCAGAACTCCTACAATGAGCAGTTCTTC
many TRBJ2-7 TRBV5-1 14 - CASSLAGGVYEQYF TGCGCCAGCAGCTTGGCCGGAGGAGTCTACGAGCAGTACTTC
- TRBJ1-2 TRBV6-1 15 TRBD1 CASSDYRGGDYGYTF TGTGCCAGCAGCGACTACAGGGGCGGCGACTATGGCTACACCTTC
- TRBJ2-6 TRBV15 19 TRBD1 CATSRDLGQAISGANVLTF TGTGCCACCAGCAGAGATCTGGGACAGGCCATTTCTGGGGCCAACGTCCTGACTTTC
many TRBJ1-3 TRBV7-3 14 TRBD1 CASSSGQGSNTIYF TGTGCCAGCAGCTCAGGACAGGGTTCAAACACCATATATTTT
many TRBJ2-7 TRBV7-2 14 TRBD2 CASSLSAGAYEQYF TGTGCCAGCAGCCTTTCAGCGGGAGCCTACGAGCAGTACTTC
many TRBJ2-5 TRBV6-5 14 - CASSYSWGVETQYF TGTGCCAGCAGTTATTCTTGGGGTGTGGAGACCCAGTACTTC
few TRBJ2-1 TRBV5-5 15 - CASSLSSSDYNEQFF TGTGCCAGCAGCTTGTCTTCCTCGGACTACAATGAGCAGTTCTTC
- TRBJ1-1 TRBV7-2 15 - CASSLVGDRNTEAFF TGTGCCAGCAGCTTAGTCGGGGACCGCAACACTGAAGCTTTCTTT
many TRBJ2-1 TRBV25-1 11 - CASSKGIEQFF TGTGCCAGCAGCAAAGGGATTGAGCAGTTCTTC
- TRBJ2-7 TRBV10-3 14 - CAISESGAEYEQYF TGTGCCATCAGTGAGTCAGGGGCGGAATACGAGCAGTACTTC
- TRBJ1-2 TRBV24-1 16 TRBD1 CATSDPPGQGNYGYTF TGTGCCACCAGTGATCCCCCGGGACAGGGCAACTATGGCTACACCTTC
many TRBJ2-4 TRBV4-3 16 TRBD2 CASSQDFGRGKNIQYF TGCGCCAGCAGCCAAGATTTCGGGCGGGGGAAAAACATTCAGTACTTC
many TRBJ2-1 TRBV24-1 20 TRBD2 CATSDGGLAGGPKRYNEQFF TGTGCCACCAGTGATGGGGGACTAGCGGGGGGCCCAAAACGATACAATGAGCAGTTCTTC